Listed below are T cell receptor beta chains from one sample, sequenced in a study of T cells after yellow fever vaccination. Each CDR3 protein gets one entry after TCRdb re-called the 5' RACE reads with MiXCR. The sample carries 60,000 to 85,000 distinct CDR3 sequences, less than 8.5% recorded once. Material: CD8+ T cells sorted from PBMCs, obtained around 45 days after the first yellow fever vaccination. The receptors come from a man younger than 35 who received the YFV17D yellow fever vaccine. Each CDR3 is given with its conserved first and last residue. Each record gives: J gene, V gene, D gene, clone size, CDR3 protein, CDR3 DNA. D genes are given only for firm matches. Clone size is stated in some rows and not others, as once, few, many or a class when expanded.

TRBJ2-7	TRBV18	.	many	CASSGWDTIPEQYF	TGTGCCAGCTCAGGATGGGACACGATTCCCGAGCAGTACTTC
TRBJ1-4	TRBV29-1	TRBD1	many	CSVELQGSYEKLFF	TGCAGCGTTGAATTACAGGGGTCATATGAAAAACTGTTTTTT
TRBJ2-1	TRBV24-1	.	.	CATSDKDRYNEQFF	TGTGCCACCAGTGACAAAGACAGGTACAATGAGCAGTTCTTC
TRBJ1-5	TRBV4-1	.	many	CASSQVADENQPQHF	TGCGCCAGCAGCCAAGTAGCGGACGAAAATCAGCCCCAGCATTTT
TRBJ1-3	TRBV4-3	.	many	CASSQGGRTNSGNTIYF	TGCGCCAGCAGCCAAGGAGGACGAACTAACTCTGGAAACACCATATATTTT
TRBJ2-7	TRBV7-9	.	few	CASSQTRDLTVYEQYF	TGTGCCAGCAGCCAGACCCGGGACTTAACTGTCTACGAGCAGTACTTC
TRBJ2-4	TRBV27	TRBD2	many	CASGPGTRKAENIQYF	TGTGCCAGCGGGCCCGGGACTAGGAAGGCGGAGAACATTCAGTACTTC
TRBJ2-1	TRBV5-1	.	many	CASSVVGQGTYNEQFF	TGCGCCAGCAGCGTCGTTGGGCAGGGAACCTACAATGAGCAGTTCTTC
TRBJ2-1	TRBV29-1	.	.	CSVNSGEQFF	TGCAGCGTGAACAGTGGTGAGCAGTTCTTC
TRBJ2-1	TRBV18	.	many	CASSPPDKDYNEQFF	TGTGCCAGCTCACCACCAGACAAGGACTACAATGAGCAGTTCTTC
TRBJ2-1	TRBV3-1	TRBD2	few	CASSQDPASGGFYEQFF	TGTGCCAGCAGCCAAGATCCCGCTAGCGGGGGCTTCTATGAGCAGTTCTTC
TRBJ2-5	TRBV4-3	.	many	CASSQEIGAQETQYF	TGCGCCAGCAGCCAAGAAATCGGGGCTCAAGAGACCCAGTACTTC
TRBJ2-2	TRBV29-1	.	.	CSVVWGQSTGELFF	TGCAGCGTTGTATGGGGGCAAAGCACCGGGGAGCTGTTTTTT
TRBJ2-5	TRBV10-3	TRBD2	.	CASLAGGPRETQYF	TGTGCCTCCTTAGCGGGGGGGCCGAGAGAGACCCAGTACTTC
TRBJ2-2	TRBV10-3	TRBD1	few	CAIIDRDTGELFF	TGTGCCATCATAGACAGGGACACCGGGGAGCTGTTTTTT
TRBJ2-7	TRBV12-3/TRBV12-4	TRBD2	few	CASSFGAGGLSSYEQYF	TGTGCCAGCAGTTTCGGGGCGGGGGGCCTGAGCTCCTACGAGCAGTACTTC
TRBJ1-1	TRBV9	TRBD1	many	CASSDGDRGVSEAFF	TGTGCCAGCAGCGACGGGGACAGGGGCGTATCTGAAGCTTTCTTT
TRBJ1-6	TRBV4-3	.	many	CASSQDRGGRNNSPLHF	TGCGCCAGCAGCCAAGATCGAGGGGGGCGGAATAATTCACCCCTCCACTTT
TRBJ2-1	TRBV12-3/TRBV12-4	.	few	CASSSDLRSYEQFF	TGTGCCAGCAGTTCGGACTTGAGATCGTATGAGCAGTTCTTC
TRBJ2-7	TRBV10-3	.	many	CAISGGNSYEQYF	TGTGCCATCAGCGGGGGCAACTCCTACGAGCAGTACTTC
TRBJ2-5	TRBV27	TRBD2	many	CASSSTSGGRLETQYF	TGTGCCAGCAGCTCGACTAGCGGGGGAAGATTGGAGACCCAGTACTTC
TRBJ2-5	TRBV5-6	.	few	CASSVRGQETQYF	TGTGCCAGCAGCGTCCGGGGCCAAGAGACCCAGTACTTC
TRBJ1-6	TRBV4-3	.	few	CASSQDSTGFSPLHF	TGCGCCAGCAGCCAAGATTCAACAGGTTTTTCACCCCTCCACTTT
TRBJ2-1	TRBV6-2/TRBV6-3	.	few	CASSYSPNEQFF	TGTGCCAGCAGTTACTCCCCCAATGAGCAGTTCTTC